The rows below give T cell receptor beta chains drawn from one sample of a study of shared clonotypes between healthy human individuals. Assay: immunoSEQ multiplex PCR; the TCRdb copy retains only in-frame clones and omits some. The sample yields around 330,000 clones, around 72% seen once. The sequencing input was memory CD4+ T cells sorted from blood. These receptors came from a man aged 30-40 years in good health. The CDR3 runs from the conserved cysteine through the conserved F or W. The D gene is left open where the match is weak. Expanded clones are given a class, and other clones once, few, many or no size at all.

clone size	V gene	J gene	D gene	CDR3 protein	CDR3 DNA
many	TRBV5-1	TRBJ1-2	-	CASSLAPAGDGYTF	TGCGCCAGCAGCTTGGCTCCGGCAGGGGATGGCTACACCTTC
-	TRBV6-5	TRBJ1-5	TRBD1	CASSLQGGQPQHF	TGTGCCAGCAGTTTACAGGGGGGACAGCCCCAGCATTTT
-	TRBV10-3	TRBJ1-2	-	CAISEKWREDGYTF	TGTGCCATCAGTGAAAAGTGGAGGGAAGATGGCTACACCTTC
-	TRBV19	TRBJ2-1	-	CASSRPFDSSYNEQFF	TGTGCCAGTAGTCGGCCATTCGATAGCTCCTACAATGAGCAGTTCTTC
-	TRBV9	TRBJ2-2	TRBD2	CASSETSAHTGELFF	TGTGCCAGCAGCGAGACTAGCGCTCACACCGGGGAGCTGTTTTTT
-	TRBV6-1	TRBJ2-7	-	CAIRGSSYEQYF	TGTGCCATCCGGGGGAGCTCCTACGAGCAGTACTTC
-	TRBV4-1	TRBJ1-1	TRBD1	CASSQDRTGGRRTEAFF	TGCGCCAGCAGCCAAGATAGGACAGGGGGCCGGAGGACTGAAGCTTTCTTT
-	TRBV7-2	TRBJ1-3	-	CASSLGSGGPSGNTIYF	TGTGCCAGCAGCTTGGGGTCCGGCGGGCCCTCTGGAAACACCATATATTTT
-	TRBV7-3	TRBJ2-1	TRBD2	CASSPLAGGAEQFF	TGTGCCAGCAGCCCACTAGCGGGAGGGGCTGAGCAGTTCTTC
-	TRBV5-1	TRBJ2-3	TRBD2	CASCREGVDTQYF	TGCGCCAGCTGTCGGGAGGGGGTCGATACGCAGTATTTT
-	TRBV29-1	TRBJ2-7	TRBD2	CSAKTSGRAGEQYF	TGCAGTGCCAAAACTAGCGGGAGGGCCGGTGAGCAGTACTTC
-	TRBV5-1	TRBJ2-3	TRBD1	CASSLWTGGQGTDTQYF	TGCGCCAGCAGCTTGTGGACAGGGGGCCAGGGCACAGATACGCAGTATTTT
once	TRBV11-2	TRBJ2-3	-	CASGAGMNTQYF	TGTGCCAGCGGCGCGGGAATGAATACGCAGTATTTT
-	TRBV11-3	TRBJ2-3	-	CASSAAGRGTDTQYF	TGTGCCAGCAGCGCTGCGGGGAGAGGAACAGATACGCAGTATTTT
-	TRBV18	TRBJ2-7	TRBD1	CASSPNRQGLNYEQYF	TGTGCCAGCTCTCCGAACCGACAGGGGTTAAATTACGAGCAGTACTTC
few	TRBV10-3	TRBJ2-2	-	CAISERGTALGSGRTGELFF	TGTGCCATCAGTGAAAGAGGGACTGCCTTGGGGTCGGGAAGAACCGGGGAGCTGTTTTTT
-	TRBV6-5	TRBJ2-1	-	CASSYKGINEQFF	TGTGCCAGCAGTTACAAGGGAATTAATGAGCAGTTCTTC
-	TRBV18	TRBJ2-2	TRBD1	CASSRDSVLFF	TGTGCCAGCTCACGGGACAGTGTGCTGTTTTTT
-	TRBV7-9	TRBJ2-3	-	CASSLPTGLTDTQYF	TGTGCCAGCAGCTTACCGACAGGTCTCACAGATACGCAGTATTTT
once	TRBV5-1	TRBJ2-7	TRBD2	CASSLGLAGGTYYEQYF	TGCGCCAGCAGCCTAGGACTAGCGGGAGGTACCTACTACGAGCAGTACTTC
-	TRBV6-5	TRBJ1-2	-	CASSYGSGCIF	TGTGCCAGCAGTTACGGGTCAGGGTGCATCTTC
-	TRBV4-1	TRBJ1-1	-	CASSQVAGQNTEAFF	TGCGCCAGCAGCCAAGTTGCGGGACAGAACACTGAAGCTTTCTTT
-	TRBV7-8	TRBJ1-1	-	CASSWSDTEAFF	TGTGCCAGCAGCTGGAGTGACACTGAAGCTTTCTTT
once	TRBV19	TRBJ2-1	-	CASSPNGNYNEQFF	TGTGCCAGTTCCCCCAACGGGAATTACAATGAGCAGTTCTTC
many	TRBV6-4	TRBJ2-7	TRBD2	CASSDGTSGKRYEQYF	TGTGCCAGCAGTGACGGGACTAGCGGGAAACGGTACGAGCAGTACTTC
few	TRBV7-9	TRBJ2-5	TRBD1	CASSLGQGNQETQYF	TGTGCCAGCAGCTTAGGACAGGGGAACCAAGAGACCCAGTACTTC
-	TRBV19	TRBJ2-7	TRBD1	CASSSTRGTGGYEQYF	TGTGCCAGTAGTTCCACCCGTGGGACAGGGGGCTACGAGCAGTACTTC
many	TRBV4-3	TRBJ2-7	-	CASSQVGRLRYEQYF	TGCGCCAGCAGCCAAGTAGGGAGGTTGCGGTACGAGCAGTACTTC
-	TRBV4-3	TRBJ1-5	-	CASSQDMAQPQHF	TGCGCCAGCAGCCAAGATATGGCTCAGCCCCAGCATTTT
-	TRBV6-4	TRBJ2-1	TRBD2	CASRPGTSGRGGNEQFF	TGTGCCAGCAGACCCGGGACTAGCGGGAGGGGTGGCAATGAGCAGTTCTTC
-	TRBV11-1	TRBJ2-1	TRBD2	CASSLAGGWTYEQFF	TGTGCCAGCAGTTTAGCGGGAGGGTGGACCTATGAGCAGTTCTTC
-	TRBV9	TRBJ2-2	TRBD2	CASRATSGNTGELFF	TGTGCCAGCAGGGCTACTAGCGGGAACACCGGGGAGCTGTTTTTT
-	TRBV5-4	TRBJ2-3	TRBD2	CASSLVLAGVVRTDTQYF	TGTGCCAGCAGCTTGGTTCTAGCGGGAGTGGTTCGCACAGATACGCAGTATTTT
-	TRBV6-4	TRBJ2-3	-	CASSGDFKGTQYF	TGTGCCAGCAGTGGAGACTTTAAGGGTACGCAGTATTTT
-	TRBV6-6	TRBJ2-1	TRBD2	CASSLAGGGYQFF	TGTGCCAGCAGTTTAGCGGGAGGGGGATATCAGTTCTTC
-	TRBV7-2	TRBJ2-7	-	CASSLIGTASEQYF	TGTGCCAGCAGCTTAATCGGGACTGCGTCCGAGCAGTACTTC
-	TRBV7-9	TRBJ1-4	-	CASSLALQGRGAGKLFF	TGTGCCAGCAGCTTAGCGCTACAGGGACGGGGGGCTGGAAAACTGTTTTTT
-	TRBV4-1	TRBJ2-5	TRBD2	CASSRGGLAGNQETQYF	TGCGCCAGCAGCCGGGGAGGACTAGCGGGAAACCAAGAGACCCAGTACTTC
-	TRBV5-1	TRBJ2-1	TRBD2	CASRTSGRNNEQFF	TGCGCCAGCCGTACTAGCGGGAGAAACAATGAGCAGTTCTTC
-	TRBV4-1	TRBJ2-2	-	CASSLRSDGTGELFF	TGCGCCAGCAGCCTTAGGAGCGACGGGACCGGGGAGCTGTTTTTT
-	TRBV6-1	TRBJ2-5	-	CASRVWETQYF	TGTGCCAGCAGGGTCTGGGAGACCCAGTACTTC
-	TRBV27	TRBJ2-5	TRBD1	CASSWTGLETQYF	TGTGCCAGCAGTTGGACAGGGCTGGAGACCCAGTACTTC
-	TRBV6-6	TRBJ2-7	-	CASSFLGSYEQYF	TGTGCCAGCAGCTTTCTGGGTTCCTACGAGCAGTACTTC
-	TRBV7-2	TRBJ2-1	-	CASSPEGLSDNEQFF	TGTGCCAGCAGCCCCGAAGGACTGTCGGACAATGAGCAGTTCTTC